This entry features one T cell receptor (beta chain) sequence. Its antigen is unknown. The method was immunoSEQ multiplex PCR; TCRdb's version includes in-frame clones alone and lacks a portion of them. The data show about 48,000 clones, with roughly 88% seen just once and approximately 6.4% held by the top ten. This sample is drawn from a study of cytomegalovirus exposure and HLA in healthy donors. Whole-study findings and limits: Most TCR sequences showed up rarely, but some public TCRs showed up in many donors. A list of 150 or so TCR beta chains associated with cytomegalovirus was given.

CDR3 length equals 16 residues. J lost 4 bases, V lost 3 bases, and 9 bases had no gene match. CDR1 SQVTM and CDR2 ANQGSEA come from the germline V gene. The chain carries TRBV29-1 and TRBJ2-1, with 10 bases aligning to TRBD2. This sequence was found in a woman aged 25 to 39 in good health and CMV-seronegative. Sequencing input: PBMCs. Here the CDR3 reads CSVDFPGLATYNEQFF. The DNA for the CDR3 is TGCAGCGTTGATTTTCCGGGACTAGCGACGTACAATGAGCAGTTCTTC.